The present TCR beta chain was sequenced within a study of a mutant IDH1 vaccine in newly diagnosed glioma. In the study overall: With temozolomide cycles, or 4-6 weeks after radiotherapy alone, vaccination was started. Week 47 marked visit V13, whereas week 35 marked visit V12. Broader study findings: Top peripheral T cell clonotype shifts appeared unrelated to pseudoprogression.

TCRdb's copy holds only in-frame clones and misses some; the assay was immunoSEQ multiplex PCR. Here the sample spans some 40,000 clones, around 75% being singletons. Sample time point: week 47, end of study. Vaccination used 300 ug of mutant IDH1 20-mer peptide per dose, with topical imiquimod. Vaccinations, eight in total, occurred in weeks 1, 3, 5, 7, 11, 15, 19, 23. Germline-derived CDR1 and CDR2 are SQVTM and ANQGSEA. With 6 bases clipped from V and 3 bases from J, the junction kept 4 bases outside the gene matches. The length of the CDR3 is 13 residues. Notes on this clone: The antigen is unknown.

The gene calls are TRBV29-1 and TRBJ1-2, with TRBD1 matching over 10 bases. This receptor was taken from a man between 40 and 49 years old with glioma. The specimen comprised PBMCs, sampled from a glioma patient whose treatment included an IDH1 peptide vaccine. CDR3 region: CSVGDRGYYGYTF. In nucleotides, the CDR3 is TGCAGCGTGGGGGACAGGGGATACTATGGCTACACCTTC.